This T cell receptor beta chain was retrieved from a study of blood T cell repertoires in COVID-19. The data were produced by immunoSEQ multiplex PCR, yet TCRdb's version contains in-frame clones alone and is incomplete. The sample yields 250,000 to 350,000 clones, roughly 90% seen once. Germline values: CDR1 WSHSY, CDR2 SAAADI. CDR3 length: 11 residues. Trimming stripped 10 bases from V and 8 bases from J, with 12 bases between. Sequencing was carried out using peripheral blood. The TCR sequence derives from a woman younger than 45 with active or convalescent COVID-19. The V call is TRBV10-2, the J call TRBJ2-1; D uncertain. CDR3 protein: CATSSLHEQFF. Here the CDR3 DNA reads TGCGCCACCTCAAGCCTACATGAGCAGTTCTTC.